Below, 26 T cell receptor beta chains from the same sample are listed, as sequenced in a study of shared clonotypes between healthy human individuals. The table came from immunoSEQ multiplex PCR; TCRdb's copy has only in-frame clones and leaves some out. The profile shows nearly 1,000,000 clones, about 80% of them singletons. The sample was memory CD4+ T cells sorted from blood. Specified subset: CD45RA-negative fraction. These receptor sequences come from a man younger than 30 in good health.

V gene TRBV15 combines with J gene TRBJ1-5; 9 nucleotides align to TRBD1. CDR3 length: 16 residues. Germline V lookup: CDR1 LNHNV, CDR2 YYDKDF (reference sequence). Trimming removed 4 bases from V and 2 bases from J; junction bases left unmatched: 6. The CDR3 sequence is CATSTVDRGRNQPQHF. CDR3 in DNA: TGTGCCACCAGCACCGTGGACAGGGGACGCAATCAGCCCCAGCATTTT.

This chain uses TRBV5-1 with TRBJ2-7; weak D call: TRBD1 (6 bases). Trimming stripped 5 bases from V and 0 bases from J, with 12 bases between. Germline V gene lookup returns CDR1 SGHRS and CDR2 YFSETQ. This CDR3 is built from 14 residues. The CDR3: CASRDRLFSYEQYF. Written as DNA, the CDR3 is TGCGCCAGCAGGGACAGACTGTTCTCCTACGAGCAGTACTTC.

The gene calls are TRBV7-2 and TRBJ1-2; 7 bases align to TRBD1. This CDR3 has 14 residues. The junction had 7 bases not matched to a gene; V was cut back by 5 bases and J by 4 bases. CDR1 and CDR2 from the germline V gene are SGHTA and FQGNSA. CDR3 sequence: CASSPAGTVYGYTF. Here the CDR3 DNA reads TGTGCCAGCAGCCCTGCCGGGACAGTCTATGGCTACACCTTC.

The genes are TRBV4-3 and TRBJ1-1, with D unresolved. V lost 4 bases, J lost 4 bases, and 10 bases lay in between. Germline lookup yields CDR1 LGHNA and CDR2 YSLEER. The CDR3 sequence is 13 residues long. The CDR3 here is CASSLKVGTEAFF. CDR3 bases: TGCGCCAGCAGCCTGAAGGTTGGCACTGAAGCTTTCTTT.

The chain combines TRBV2 with TRBJ2-7; 9 nucleotides align to TRBD2. The CDR3 consists of 16 residues. Germline V gene sequence: CDR1 SNHLY, CDR2 FYNNEI. Trimming took 7 bases from V and 3 from J; bases not matched to a gene: 13. The CDR3 protein is CASTGTSPRGDYEQYF. CDR3 nucleotide sequence: TGTGCCAGCACAGGGACTAGCCCTCGGGGAGACTACGAGCAGTACTTC.

J is TRBJ1-2 and V is TRBV27; 8 bases line up with TRBD1. The J segment lost 4 bases and the V segment lost 6 bases, leaving 4 bases of the junction unmatched. Germline V gives CDR1 MNHEY, CDR2 SMNVEV (reference sequence). CDR3 size: 13 residues. The CDR3 here is CASSGQGGYGYTF. CDR3 coding DNA: TGTGCCAGCAGCGGACAGGGCGGCTATGGCTACACCTTC.

As regards this clone: Within the sample, other DNA sequences also encode this same CDR3. The V call is TRBV6-5, the J call TRBJ1-2; D gene uncertain. Trimming stripped 0 bases from V and 5 bases from J, with 7 bases between. Germline V gene data show CDR1 as MNHEY and CDR2 as SVGAGI. CDR3 size: 13 residues. For the CDR3, the DNA is TGTGCCAGCAGTTACTCGGCCATATATGGCTACACCTTC. Its translation is CASSYSAIYGYTF.

The gene calls are TRBV2 and TRBJ1-6; D is ambiguous. This CDR3 is 13 amino acids long. V gave up 5 bases and J gave up 6 bases, with 8 bases separating them. Germline CDR1 and CDR2: SNHLY and FYNNEI. This CDR3 reads CASSSQTNSPLHF. CDR3 sequence (DNA): TGTGCCAGCAGTTCCCAGACTAATTCACCCCTCCACTTT.

This clone was observed at least ten times. The rearrangement links TRBV6-1 to TRBJ1-1, with D possibly matching TRBD1 (5 bases). Germline V gene data show CDR1 as MNHNS and CDR2 as SASEGT. The CDR3 has 15 residues. V was shortened by 2 bases and J by 3 bases, with 13 bases between the two germline ends. The CDR3 loop reads CASSETGRVDTEAFF. The CDR3 DNA follows: TGTGCCAGCAGTGAAACAGGCAGGGTGGACACTGAAGCTTTCTTT.

The V gene is TRBV30, the J gene TRBJ1-2; perhaps TRBD1 as D (5 bases). Germline CDR1 reads GTSNPN; CDR2 reads SVGIG (reference sequence). The CDR3 covers 11 residues. Deletions cut 5 bases from V and 7 bases from J, with 11 bases between. The CDR3 spells CAWGKGVGYTF. CDR3 nucleotides: TGTGCCTGGGGCAAAGGGGTTGGCTACACCTTC. Drawing the rest from reference TRBV30 and TRBJ1-2, the complete variable domain is SQTIHQWPATLVQPVGSPLSLECTVEGTSNPNLYWYRQAAGRGLQLLFYSVGIGQISSEVPQNLSASRPQDRQFILSSKKLLLSDSGFYLCAWGKGVGYTFGSGTRLTVV.

The chain is built from TRBV7-9 and TRBJ2-3; 15 nucleotides match TRBD2. V shed 5 bases, J shed 6 bases, and the junction held 6 bases outside the gene matches. Germline lookup yields CDR1 SEHNR and CDR2 FQNEAQ (reference sequence). The CDR3 is 16 residues long. The CDR3, as DNA: TGTGCCAGCAGCCCCGGACTAGCGGGGGGGCCTGATACGCAGTATTTT. This gives the protein CASSPGLAGGPDTQYF.

This chain uses TRBV27 with TRBJ1-6, with 7 bases that match TRBD1. V trimming: 2 bases; J trimming: 0 bases; junction bases outside the gene matches: 7. CDR3 length: 18 residues. The germline CDR1 and CDR2 sequences are MNHEY and SMNVEV (reference sequence). CDR3 sequence reads: CASSLQGGLVSYNSPLHF. In DNA, the CDR3 is TGTGCCAGCAGTTTACAGGGGGGGCTCGTCTCCTATAATTCACCCCTCCACTTT.

The chain links TRBV2 to TRBJ2-2, with 12 positions matching TRBD1. The length of the CDR3 is 14 residues. The germline CDR1 and CDR2 sequences are SNHLY and FYNNEI. V was clipped by 7 bases and J by 6 bases; unmatched bases: 3. The CDR3 region is CASMGQGASGELFF. As DNA, the CDR3 is TGTGCCAGCATGGGACAGGGGGCGTCCGGGGAGCTGTTTTTT.

The chain has TRBV6-1 and TRBJ2-2; 7 bases map to TRBD1. CDR3 length equals 16 residues. With 0 bases clipped from V and 1 base from J, the junction kept 2 bases outside the gene matches. The germline gives CDR1 MNHNS, CDR2 SASEGT. The DNA for the CDR3 is TGTGCCAGCAGTGAAGCCCGACAGGGGAACACCGGGGAGCTGTTTTTT. Amino acid sequence: CASSEARQGNTGELFF.

This clone appeared once. This chain joins TRBV9 and TRBJ1-3; D call uncertain. Germline V CDR1 and CDR2: SGDLS, YYNGEE. This CDR3 region has 15 residues. Trimming removed 0 bases from V and 2 bases from J, with 9 bases in between. The CDR3 DNA reads as TGTGCCAGCAGCGTAGGGCTGGGGACTGGAAACACCATATATTTT. It codes for CASSVGLGTGNTIYF.

The V gene is TRBV7-2, the J gene TRBJ1-5; weak D call: TRBD1 (5 bases). The V end was cut by 4 bases, the J end by 11 bases, with 24 bases between. Germline V gives CDR1 SGHTA, CDR2 FQGNSA. The CDR3 runs 16 residues. CDR3 DNA: TGTGCCAGCAGCTACGCCGTATCAGGGCCCGGGTCGTCCCAGCATTTT. Translated, it gives CASSYAVSGPGSSQHF. The full variable domain, rest sourced from reference TRBV7-2 and TRBJ1-5, is GAGVSQSPSNKVTEKGKDVELRCDPISGHTALYWYRQSLGQGLEFLIYFQGNSAPDKSGLPSDRFSAERTGGSVSTLTIQRTQQEDSAVYLCASSYAVSGPGSSQHFGDGTRLSIL.

This chain joins TRBV18 and TRBJ2-1, with D maybe TRBD2 (5 bases). Germline loops: CDR1 KGHSH, CDR2 LQKENI. The CDR3 is 14 amino acids. V shed 4 bases and J shed 6 bases, with 13 bases lying between them. CDR3 region: CASSRENGLNEQFF. The CDR3 DNA reads TGTGCCAGCTCACGCGAAAATGGACTCAATGAGCAGTTCTTC.

A note on this clone: A read error likely explains this, since a far larger clone differs by one base. The CDR3 here is CASSLAGDYGYTF. DNA of the CDR3: TGTGCCAGCAGCTTGGCAGGGGACTATGGCTACACCTTC. V is TRBV5-4 and J is TRBJ1-2; a possible D gene is TRBD1 (6 bases). The CDR3 is 13 amino acids. Trimming pared 0 bases from V and 3 bases from J, leaving 6 bases between. Germline V gene data show CDR1 as SGHNT and CDR2 as YYREEE (reference sequence).

V usage is TRBV2 and J usage is TRBJ2-2; 10 bases are shared with TRBD2. V lost 8 bases to trimming and J lost 1 base; unmatched junction nucleotides: 1. The germline gives CDR1 SNHLY, CDR2 FYNNEI. The CDR3 runs to 14 residues. CDR3 sequence reads: CASRLAGNTGELFF. For the CDR3, the DNA is TGTGCCAGCCGACTAGCGGGGAACACCGGGGAGCTGTTTTTT.

The rearrangement uses TRBV12-5 and TRBJ2-7; D not certain. Trimming removed 1 base from V and 3 bases from J, with 7 bases in between. The CDR3 sequence is 13 residues long. Germline CDR1 reads LGHNT; CDR2 reads FRNRAP. The CDR3 loop reads CASGLDPRYEQYF. CDR3 nucleotide sequence: TGTGCTAGTGGTTTGGACCCTCGCTACGAGCAGTACTTC.

Turning to this clone: Other nucleotide sequences from this sample produce the same CDR3. This chain connects TRBV5-6 to TRBJ2-7; D gene uncertain. Trimming left V 1 base short and J 1 base short, with 6 bases between. The length of the CDR3 is 13 residues. Germline V lookup: CDR1 SGHDT, CDR2 YYEEEE. CDR3 sequence reads: CASSLPNSYEQYF. As DNA, the CDR3 is TGTGCCAGCAGCTTGCCGAATTCCTACGAGCAGTACTTC.

In this sample, this clone turned up a few times. The chain employs TRBV4-3 and TRBJ2-5; the match to TRBD1 covers 7 bases. CDR1 LGHNA and CDR2 YSLEER come from the germline V gene. This CDR3 is built from 16 residues. Trimming cost V 0 bases and J 4 bases; bases outside gene matches: 8. The chain's CDR3 is CASSQDLGRGLETQYF. The CDR3, as DNA: TGCGCCAGCAGCCAAGATTTGGGCAGGGGGTTAGAGACCCAGTACTTC.

The chain uses TRBV19 and TRBJ2-1, with a possible D match to TRBD2 (5 bases). Per the germline V gene, CDR1 is LNHDA and CDR2 is SQIVND (reference sequence). Trimming cost V 5 bases and J 7 bases, with 12 bases left between them. This CDR3 region has 13 residues. The CDR3 sequence: CASSAMTGNEQFF. CDR3 nucleotide sequence: TGTGCCAGTAGTGCGATGACGGGGAATGAGCAGTTCTTC.

V is TRBV7-2 and J is TRBJ2-5; 9 nucleotides line up with TRBD2. Germline V gene lookup returns CDR1 SGHTA and CDR2 FQGNSA. This CDR3 region has 15 residues. J lost 7 bases, V lost 7 bases, and 13 bases had no gene match. This CDR3 is CASTQSAGGPGTQYF. In DNA, the CDR3 is TGTGCCAGCACCCAATCCGCGGGAGGGCCTGGGACCCAGTACTTC.

This clone came up once. The chain has TRBV20-1 and TRBJ2-1; D is undetermined. The CDR3 is 11 amino acids. The V end was cut by 0 bases, the J end by 7 bases, with 4 bases between. Germline V gene sequence: CDR1 DFQATT, CDR2 SNEGSKA (reference sequence). The CDR3 coding sequence is TGCAGTGCTAGAGATCAAAATGAGCAGTTCTTC. Translated, it gives CSARDQNEQFF.

V is TRBV5-1 and J is TRBJ2-3, with TRBD2 matching over 14 bases. The J segment lost 0 bases and the V segment lost 4 bases, leaving 7 bases of the junction unmatched. CDR3 size: 18 residues. Germline CDR1 is SGHRS and CDR2 is YFSETQ. The CDR3 loop is CASSLGTSGGASTDTQYF. DNA of the CDR3: TGCGCCAGCAGCCTCGGGACTAGCGGGGGAGCTAGCACAGATACGCAGTATTTT. The full variable domain, with the rest looked up from reference TRBV5-1 and TRBJ2-3, is KAGVTQTPRYLIKTRGQQVTLSCSPISGHRSVSWYQQTPGQGLQFLFEYFSETQRNKGNFPGRFSGRQFSNSRSEMNVSTLELGDSALYLCASSLGTSGGASTDTQYFGPGTRLTVL.